Below are 25 T cell receptor beta chains sequenced from a single sample in a study of T cell repertoires in ileal Crohn's disease. This table comes from immunoSEQ multiplex PCR, and its TCRdb copy is limited to in-frame clones, with some not included. The data hold around 8,100 clones, with about four fifths observed a single time. Input material: ileal tissue. These receptors all stem from an adult with Crohn's disease.

This rearrangement joins TRBV5-4 to TRBJ2-3; the match to TRBD1 covers 8 bases. Germline V gene lookup returns CDR1 SGHNT and CDR2 YYREEE (reference sequence). The length of the CDR3 is 16 residues. V dropped 0 bases and J dropped 4; count of bases not matched to a gene: 7. The CDR3 protein is CASSLGGQAGADTQYF. Written as DNA, the CDR3 is TGTGCCAGCAGCTTGGGGGGACAGGCCGGAGCAGATACGCAGTATTTT.

The rearrangement links TRBV5-4 to TRBJ1-2; 12 positions match TRBD1. The CDR3 totals 15 residues. Germline loops: CDR1 SGHNT, CDR2 YYREEE (reference sequence). The V gene end was trimmed by 0 bases and the J gene end by 8 bases; junction bases not matched to a gene: 5. CDR3 nucleotides: TGTGCCAGCAGCTTGGTGGGACAGGGGGCTGAGGGCTACACCTTC. It translates to CASSLVGQGAEGYTF.

CDR3 sequence reads: CASTLAGGGRETQYF. The CDR3 bases are TGTGCCAGCACCCTAGCGGGAGGCGGGAGGGAGACCCAGTACTTC. The chain recombines TRBV9 with TRBJ2-5; 11 nucleotides line up with TRBD2. Germline CDR1 and CDR2: SGDLS and YYNGEE. The ends lost 6 bases at V and 5 bases at J; junction bases unmatched: 9. This CDR3 region has 15 residues.

J is TRBJ1-2 and V is TRBV9; 7 positions match TRBD1. J gave up 3 bases and V 2 bases, and 1 base lay outside the gene matches. The CDR3 is 13 amino acids. Germline CDR1 is SGDLS and CDR2 is YYNGEE. The CDR3 DNA is TGTGCCAGCAGCGTCGGGACAGACTATGGCTACACCTTC. Translation: CASSVGTDYGYTF.

The chain joins TRBV6-6 to TRBJ2-1; unclear D gene. Per the germline V gene, CDR1 is MNHNY and CDR2 is SVGAGI (reference sequence). This CDR3 is built from 16 residues. V was cut by 0 bases and J by 7 bases, with 16 bases left in between. The CDR3 nucleotides read TGTGCCAGCAGTTACTCAATACCCGGAGAAGCAAATGAGCAGTTCTTC. It yields the protein CASSYSIPGEANEQFF.

The V gene is TRBV6-1, the J gene TRBJ2-6, with 8 bases fitting TRBD1. CDR3 size: 13 residues. Germline V lookup: CDR1 MNHNS, CDR2 SASEGT. V dropped 5 bases and J dropped 12; count of bases not matched to a gene: 6. The CDR3 DNA reads TGTGCCAGCAGTAGACAGGGGAGCGGCGTCCTGACTTTC. Its protein is CASSRQGSGVLTF.

This clone was counted between two and nine times. This chain uses TRBV25-1 with TRBJ2-7, with 8 bases aligning to TRBD1. J was trimmed by 2 bases and V by 6 bases; bases with no gene match: 3. Germline lookup yields CDR1 MGHDK and CDR2 SYGVNS. The CDR3 length is 13 residues. In DNA, the CDR3 is TGTGCCAGCAGACCGGGACAGGCCTACGAGCAGTACTTC. Encoded protein: CASRPGQAYEQYF.

The chain couples TRBV30 to TRBJ1-1; no reliable D call. The germline V gene encodes CDR1 GTSNPN and CDR2 SVGIG (reference sequence). This CDR3 has 15 residues. V was shortened by 2 bases and J by 1 base, with 14 bases between the two germline ends. In DNA, the CDR3 is TGTGCCTGGAGTCTTACGCGGGATCGGAACACTGAAGCTTTCTTT. Its translation: CAWSLTRDRNTEAFF.

The gene calls are TRBV28 and TRBJ1-4; possibly TRBD1 for D (6 bases). The CDR3 extends over 15 amino acids. Germline CDR1 is MDHEN and CDR2 is SYDVKM. Trimming shortened V by 4 bases and J by 4 bases, and 13 bases separated the two germline ends. The CDR3 DNA reads TGTGCCAGCAGTTCACAGGGCGAGGGTAATGAAAAACTGTTTTTT. Translating gives CASSSQGEGNEKLFF.

V gene TRBV9 combines with J gene TRBJ2-2, with D maybe TRBD2 (6 bases). The CDR3 sequence is 16 residues long. Per germline, CDR1 SGDLS and CDR2 YYNGEE. Deletions cut 4 bases from V and 2 bases from J, with 15 bases between. The CDR3 DNA sequence: TGTGCCAGCAGCTACCCACGGGGACTCAACACCGGGGAGCTGTTTTTT. Translated, it gives CASSYPRGLNTGELFF.

The V and J genes are TRBV2 and TRBJ1-2; 7 nucleotides align to TRBD1. This CDR3 spans 14 amino acids. The junction had 3 bases not matched to a gene; V was cut back by 2 bases and J by 3 bases. Germline-derived CDR1 and CDR2 are SNHLY and FYNNEI. The CDR3 is CASSEQGVDYGYTF. The DNA for the CDR3 is TGTGCCAGCAGTGAACAGGGGGTAGACTATGGCTACACCTTC.

This chain uses TRBV25-1 with TRBJ2-1; TRBD1 agrees at 7 bases. Germline CDR1 reads MGHDK; CDR2 reads SYGVNS. V lost 7 bases to trimming and J lost 8 bases; unmatched junction nucleotides: 11. There are 14 residues in the CDR3. In DNA form, the CDR3 reads TGTGCCAGCACCCCACAGGGGTCAGGGGATGAGCAGTTCTTC. It is translated as CASTPQGSGDEQFF.

The rearrangement uses TRBV4-1 and TRBJ1-2; 11 positions match TRBD1. Trimming removed 3 bases from V and 8 bases from J; junction bases left unmatched: 5. The CDR3 runs to 14 residues. From germline, CDR1 is MGHRA and CDR2 YSYEKL. CDR3: CASSQWDRGDGYTF. The CDR3, as DNA: TGCGCCAGCAGCCAGTGGGACAGGGGGGACGGCTACACCTTC.

The J gene is TRBJ1-3, the V gene TRBV18; TRBD1 matches 8 bases. The V and J ends lost 6 bases and 2 bases, in that order; junction bases with no gene match: 3. In germline, CDR1 is KGHSH, CDR2 LQKENI. The CDR3 covers 14 residues. The CDR3 spells CASSPDRAGNTIYF. DNA for the CDR3: TGTGCCAGCTCGCCGGACAGGGCTGGAAACACCATATATTTT. The whole variable domain, remainder taken from reference TRBV18 and TRBJ1-3, is NAGVMQNPRHLVRRRGQEARLRCSPMKGHSHVYWYRQLPEEGLKFMVYLQKENIIDESGMPKERFSAEFPKEGPSILRIQQVVRGDSAAYFCASSPDRAGNTIYFGEGSWLTVV.

There are a few counts of this clone. The chain carries TRBV6-4 and TRBJ2-1, with 9 bases aligning to TRBD2. CDR3 length: 15 amino acids. Losses at the gene ends were 0 bases for V and 4 bases for J; bases not matched to a gene: 1. Looked up from germline, CDR1 is MRHNA and CDR2 is SNTAGT. As DNA, the CDR3 is TGTGCCAGCAGTGACTCTAGCGGGAGTTACAATGAGCAGTTCTTC. Residues: CASSDSSGSYNEQFF.

The chain links TRBV5-1 to TRBJ2-7; 9 bases are shared with TRBD2. The CDR3 has 15 residues. Looked up from germline, CDR1 is SGHRS and CDR2 is YFSETQ. J gave up 3 bases and V 0 bases, and 4 bases lay outside the gene matches. Here the CDR3 DNA reads TGCGCCAGCAGCTTGGCTCTAGCGGGATTCTACGAGCAGTACTTC. Translated: CASSLALAGFYEQYF.

The chain joins TRBV6-6 to TRBJ1-1, with 7 bases aligning to TRBD1. The CDR3 runs 13 residues. Losses at the gene ends were 5 bases for V and 1 base for J; bases not matched to a gene: 1. The germline gives CDR1 MNHNY, CDR2 SVGAGI (reference sequence). For the CDR3, the DNA is TGTGCCAGCAGTCAGGGGGGGAACACTGAAGCTTTCTTT. Protein: CASSQGGNTEAFF.

V and J are TRBV6-1 and TRBJ2-1, with 13 bases aligning to TRBD2. V lost 7 bases, J lost 9 bases, and 9 bases stayed unmatched. The germline gives CDR1 MNHNS, CDR2 SASEGT. The length of the CDR3 is 15 residues. The CDR3 region has the DNA TGTGCCAGCACCTCACTAGCGGGAGGGCGGAGTGAGCAGTTCTTC. Encoded protein: CASTSLAGGRSEQFF.

The genes are TRBV19 and TRBJ1-2; 9 bases align to TRBD1. Germline CDR1 and CDR2: LNHDA and SQIVND (reference sequence). The junction had 7 bases not matched to a gene; V was cut back by 7 bases and J by 7 bases. This CDR3 spans 13 amino acids. The CDR3 loop is CASTPQGAGGYTF. The CDR3 DNA reads as TGTGCCAGTACCCCACAGGGGGCTGGTGGCTACACCTTC.

The chain combines TRBV6-1 with TRBJ2-1, with TRBD2 matching 7 bases. The V gene's germline CDR1 is MNHNS and CDR2 SASEGT. CDR3 size: 15 residues. The J segment lost 4 bases and the V segment lost 2 bases, leaving 5 bases of the junction unmatched. In DNA, the CDR3 is TGTGCCAGCAGTGAACTAGCGGAGGGGTACAATGAGCAGTTCTTC. Protein: CASSELAEGYNEQFF.

The rearrangement links TRBV9 to TRBJ2-7; 8 bases are shared with TRBD1. The V segment lost 2 bases and the J segment 5 bases; nucleotides outside the gene matches: 9. The CDR3 is made up of 15 amino acids. In germline, CDR1 is SGDLS, CDR2 YYNGEE. The CDR3 loop reads CASSVDRATWNEQYF. The DNA for the CDR3 is TGTGCCAGCAGCGTGGACAGGGCTACTTGGAACGAGCAGTACTTC.

The gene calls are TRBV7-9 and TRBJ1-2; D may be TRBD1 (5 bases). V lost 0 bases and J lost 8, with 10 bases in between. From germline, CDR1 is SEHNR and CDR2 FQNEAQ (reference sequence). CDR3 length: 13 residues. The DNA of the CDR3 is TGTGCCAGCAGCTTAGCAGGGGAAGGGGGCTACACCTTC. Translation: CASSLAGEGGYTF.

V gene TRBV11-2 combines with J gene TRBJ2-7; 8 nucleotides align to TRBD1. With V trimmed by 5 bases and J by 4 bases, 13 bases remained unmatched. The CDR3 runs to 16 residues. Germline V CDR1 and CDR2: SGHAT, FQNNGV. CDR3 in DNA: TGTGCCAGCAGCCCCATCTCGCGCAGGGGGCAGTACGAGCAGTACTTC. As protein: CASSPISRRGQYEQYF.

The rearrangement uses TRBV25-1 and TRBJ2-2; D perhaps matches TRBD2 (5 bases). The V and J ends lost 2 bases and 6 bases respectively, with 13 bases between them. The germline CDR1 and CDR2 sequences are MGHDK and SYGVNS. The CDR3 runs to 15 residues. The DNA of the CDR3 is TGTGCCAGCAGTGAACCAGCGGAAGCCCCCGGGGAGCTGTTTTTT. Translation: CASSEPAEAPGELFF.

This clone showed up just a few times. The V and J genes are TRBV19 and TRBJ1-1; TRBD1 matches 8 bases. J lost 1 base, V lost 9 bases, and 4 bases had no gene match. This CDR3 comprises 13 residues. The germline gives CDR1 LNHDA, CDR2 SQIVND (reference sequence). The CDR3 region has the DNA TGTGCCAGCCTAGGACAGGGGAACACTGAAGCTTTCTTT. Residues: CASLGQGNTEAFF.